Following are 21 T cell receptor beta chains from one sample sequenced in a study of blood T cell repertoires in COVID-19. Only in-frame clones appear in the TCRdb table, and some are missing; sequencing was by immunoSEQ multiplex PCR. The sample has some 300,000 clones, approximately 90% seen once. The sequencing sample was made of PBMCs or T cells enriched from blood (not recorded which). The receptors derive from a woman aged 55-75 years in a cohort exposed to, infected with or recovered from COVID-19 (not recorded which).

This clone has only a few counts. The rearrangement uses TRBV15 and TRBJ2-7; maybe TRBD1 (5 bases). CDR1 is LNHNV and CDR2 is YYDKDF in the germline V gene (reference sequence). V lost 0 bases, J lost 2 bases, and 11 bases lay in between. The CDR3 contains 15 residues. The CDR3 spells CATSREVGVTYEQYF. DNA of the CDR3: TGTGCCACCAGCAGAGAGGTAGGGGTTACCTACGAGCAGTACTTC.

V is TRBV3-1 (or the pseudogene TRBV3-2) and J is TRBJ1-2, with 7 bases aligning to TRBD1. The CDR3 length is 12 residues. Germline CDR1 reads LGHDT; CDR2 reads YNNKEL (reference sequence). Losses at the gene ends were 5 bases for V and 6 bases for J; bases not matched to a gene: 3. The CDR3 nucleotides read TGTGCCAGCAGCTTTACAGGGGATGGCTACACCTTC. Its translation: CASSFTGDGYTF.

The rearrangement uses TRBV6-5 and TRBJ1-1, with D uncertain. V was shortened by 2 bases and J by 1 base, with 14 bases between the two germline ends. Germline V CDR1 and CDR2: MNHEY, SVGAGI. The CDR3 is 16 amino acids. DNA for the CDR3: TGTGCCAGCAGTTACAGGGAGTATCGAGGGAACACTGAAGCTTTCTTT. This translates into CASSYREYRGNTEAFF.

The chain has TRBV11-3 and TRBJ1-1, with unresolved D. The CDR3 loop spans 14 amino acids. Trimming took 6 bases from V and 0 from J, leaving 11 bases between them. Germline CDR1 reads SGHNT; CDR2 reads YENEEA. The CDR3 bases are TGTGCCAGCAGGCGCCCGAGGATGAACACTGAAGCTTTCTTT. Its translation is CASRRPRMNTEAFF.

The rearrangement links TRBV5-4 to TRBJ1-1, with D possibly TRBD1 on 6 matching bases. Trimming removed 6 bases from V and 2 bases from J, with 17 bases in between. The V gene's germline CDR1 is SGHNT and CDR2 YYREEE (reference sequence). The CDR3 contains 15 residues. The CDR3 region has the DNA TGTGCCAGCACCCCGGGGGGGGCCCGAAACACTGAAGCTTTCTTT. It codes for CASTPGGARNTEAFF.

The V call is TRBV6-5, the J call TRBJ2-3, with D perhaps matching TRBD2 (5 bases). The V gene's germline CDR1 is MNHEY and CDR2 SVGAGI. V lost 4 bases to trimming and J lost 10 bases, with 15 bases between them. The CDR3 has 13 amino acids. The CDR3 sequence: CASSWKGTSAQYF. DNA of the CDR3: TGTGCCAGCAGTTGGAAGGGCACTAGTGCGCAGTATTTT.

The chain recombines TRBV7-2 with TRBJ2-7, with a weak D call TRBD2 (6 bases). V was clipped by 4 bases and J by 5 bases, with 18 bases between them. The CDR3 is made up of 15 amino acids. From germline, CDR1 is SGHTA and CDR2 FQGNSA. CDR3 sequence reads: CASSSTIGGMDEQYF. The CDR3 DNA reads TGTGCCAGCAGCTCAACGATTGGCGGGATGGACGAGCAGTACTTC.

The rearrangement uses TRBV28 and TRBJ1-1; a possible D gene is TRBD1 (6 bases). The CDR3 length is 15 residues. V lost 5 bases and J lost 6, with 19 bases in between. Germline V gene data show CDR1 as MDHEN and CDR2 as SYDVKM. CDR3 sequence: CASSGDTLPRAEAFF. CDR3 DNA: TGTGCCAGCAGTGGGGACACCCTTCCCCGGGCTGAAGCTTTCTTT. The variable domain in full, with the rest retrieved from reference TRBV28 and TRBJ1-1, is DVKVTQSSRYLVKRTGEKVFLECVQDMDHENMFWYRQDPGLGLRLIYFSYDVKMKEKGDIPEGYSVSREKKERFSLILESASTNQTSMYLCASSGDTLPRAEAFFGQGTRLTVV.

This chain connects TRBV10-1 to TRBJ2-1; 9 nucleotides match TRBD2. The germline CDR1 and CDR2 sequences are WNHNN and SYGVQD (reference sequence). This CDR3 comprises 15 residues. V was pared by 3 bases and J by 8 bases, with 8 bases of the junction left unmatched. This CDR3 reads CASSEHSGSSDEQFF. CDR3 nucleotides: TGCGCCAGCAGTGAACATAGCGGGAGTAGTGATGAGCAGTTCTTC.

The CDR3 coding sequence is TGTGCCAGCAGTTTACAGGGGGCAGTATCCAAAAACATTCAGTACTTC. Its protein product is CASSLQGAVSKNIQYF. V gene TRBV28 combines with J gene TRBJ2-4; 8 bases are shared with TRBD1. The CDR3 totals 16 residues. The V segment lost 2 bases and the J segment 2 bases; nucleotides outside the gene matches: 5. Germline CDR1 is MDHEN and CDR2 is SYDVKM.

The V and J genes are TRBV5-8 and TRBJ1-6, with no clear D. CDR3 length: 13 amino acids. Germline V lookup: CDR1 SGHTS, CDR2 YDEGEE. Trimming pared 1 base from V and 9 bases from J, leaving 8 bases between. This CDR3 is CASSLKGGSPLHF. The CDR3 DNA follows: TGTGCCAGCAGCTTGAAGGGAGGTTCACCCCTCCACTTT.

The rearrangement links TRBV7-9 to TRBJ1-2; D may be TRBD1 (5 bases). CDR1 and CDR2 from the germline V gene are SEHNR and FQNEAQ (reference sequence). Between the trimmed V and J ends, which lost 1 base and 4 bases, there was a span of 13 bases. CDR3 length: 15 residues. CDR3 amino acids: CASSLEGKVPYGYTF. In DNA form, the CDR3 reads TGTGCCAGCAGCTTAGAGGGGAAAGTCCCCTATGGCTACACCTTC.

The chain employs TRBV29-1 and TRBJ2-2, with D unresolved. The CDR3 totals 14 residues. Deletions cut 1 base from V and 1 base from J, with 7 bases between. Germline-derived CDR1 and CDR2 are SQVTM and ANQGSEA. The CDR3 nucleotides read TGCAGCGTTGAAGGGTACGGGAACACCGGGGAGCTGTTTTTT. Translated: CSVEGYGNTGELFF.

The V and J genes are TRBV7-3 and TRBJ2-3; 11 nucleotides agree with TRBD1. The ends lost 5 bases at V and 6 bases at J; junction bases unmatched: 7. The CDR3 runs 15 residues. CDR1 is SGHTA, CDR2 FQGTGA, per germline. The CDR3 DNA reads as TGTGCCAGCAGCGCCCGGGACAGGGGGATGGATACGCAGTATTTT. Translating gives CASSARDRGMDTQYF.

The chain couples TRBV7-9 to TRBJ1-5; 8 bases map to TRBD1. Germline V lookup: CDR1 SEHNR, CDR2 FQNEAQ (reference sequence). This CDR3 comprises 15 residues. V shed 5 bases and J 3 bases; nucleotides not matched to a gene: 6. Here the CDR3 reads CASSLGTGINQPQHF. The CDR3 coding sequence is TGTGCCAGCAGCCTGGGGACAGGCATCAATCAGCCCCAGCATTTT.

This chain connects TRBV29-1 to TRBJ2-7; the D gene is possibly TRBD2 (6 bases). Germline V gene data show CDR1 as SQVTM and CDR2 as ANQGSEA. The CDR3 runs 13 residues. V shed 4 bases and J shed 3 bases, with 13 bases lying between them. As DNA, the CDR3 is TGCAGCGTTGCAAAACTAGCCGGCTACGAGCAGTACTTC. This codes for CSVAKLAGYEQYF.

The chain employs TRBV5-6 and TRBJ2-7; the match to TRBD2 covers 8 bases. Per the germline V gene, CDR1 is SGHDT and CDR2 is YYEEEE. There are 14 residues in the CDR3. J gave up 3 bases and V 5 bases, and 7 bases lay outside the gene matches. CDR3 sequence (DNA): TGTGCCAGCAGAGATAGCGGGAAGGACTACGAGCAGTACTTC. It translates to CASRDSGKDYEQYF.

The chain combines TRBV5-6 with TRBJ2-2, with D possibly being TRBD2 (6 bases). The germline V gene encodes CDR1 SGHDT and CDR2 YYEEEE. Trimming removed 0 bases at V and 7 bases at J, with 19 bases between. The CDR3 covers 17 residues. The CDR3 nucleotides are TGTGCCAGCAGCTTGGCGCGGAGGGCGAAAACGGGCGGGGAGCTGTTTTTT. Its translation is CASSLARRAKTGGELFF.

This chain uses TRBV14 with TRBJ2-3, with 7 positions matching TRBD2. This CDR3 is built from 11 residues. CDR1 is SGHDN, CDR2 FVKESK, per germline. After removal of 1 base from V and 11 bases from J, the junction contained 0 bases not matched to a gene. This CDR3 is CASSQASGQYF. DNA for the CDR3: TGTGCCAGCAGCCAAGCTAGCGGGCAGTATTTT.

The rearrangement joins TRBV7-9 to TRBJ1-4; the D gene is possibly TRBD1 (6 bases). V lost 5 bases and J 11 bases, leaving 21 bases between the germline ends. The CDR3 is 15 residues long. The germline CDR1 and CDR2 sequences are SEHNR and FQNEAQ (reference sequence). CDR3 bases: TGTGCCAGCAGCCGACCCGTAGAGGGGCAGGGGAAACTGTTTTTT. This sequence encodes CASSRPVEGQGKLFF. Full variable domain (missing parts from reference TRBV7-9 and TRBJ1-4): DTGVSQNPRHKITKRGQNVTFRCDPISEHNRLYWYRQTLGQGPEFLTYFQNEAQLEKSRLLSDRFSAERPKGSFSTLEIQRTEQGDSAMYLCASSRPVEGQGKLFFGSGTQLSVL.

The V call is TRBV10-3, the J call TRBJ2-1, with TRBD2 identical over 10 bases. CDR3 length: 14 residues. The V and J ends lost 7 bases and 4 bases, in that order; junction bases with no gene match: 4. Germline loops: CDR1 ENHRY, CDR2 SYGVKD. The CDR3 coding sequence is TGTGCCATCACCACTAGCGGGGATTACAATGAGCAGTTCTTC. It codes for CAITTSGDYNEQFF.